These T cell receptor beta chains were read from a single sample in a study of cytomegalovirus exposure and HLA in healthy donors. Using immunoSEQ multiplex PCR, the repertoire was profiled, and TCRdb retains in-frame clones only, with some absent. This table holds 130,000 or so clones, less than 80% found once. What was sequenced was PBMCs. These receptors were collected from a man in his fifties in good health and CMV-seropositive. The CDR3 runs from the conserved cysteine through the conserved F or W. The D gene is left open where the match is weak. Only some rows state a clone size, as once, few, many or a class for expanded clones.

>TRBJ1-4|-|-|TRBV19
CASSIWASAGNEKLFF
TGTGCCAGTAGTATTTGGGCCTCGGCGGGTAATGAAAAACTGTTTTTT
>TRBJ2-2|once|-|TRBV7-3
CASSLGGTANTGELFF
TGTGCCAGCAGCCTCGGCGGGACAGCTAACACCGGGGAGCTGTTTTTT
>TRBJ1-6|-|TRBD1|TRBV4-3
CASSRTGGHLHF
TGCGCCAGCAGCCGAACAGGGGGTCACCTCCACTTT
>TRBJ2-3|-|-|TRBV7-9
CASSLSSTDTQYF
TGTGCCAGCAGCTTATCTTCCACAGATACGCAGTATTTT
>TRBJ1-1|-|TRBD1|TRBV4-1
CASSQGRWDRETEAFF
TGCGCCAGCAGCCAGGGCCGCTGGGACAGGGAGACTGAAGCTTTCTTT
>TRBJ2-5|-|TRBD2|TRBV2
CASSVPAGGRETQYF
TGTGCCAGCAGTGTGCCAGCGGGAGGTCGTGAGACCCAGTACTTC
>TRBJ1-5|-|-|TRBV7-6
CASSLNTYNQPQHF
TGTGCCAGCAGCTTGAACACATACAATCAGCCCCAGCATTTT
>TRBJ1-1|-|-|TRBV6-5
CASTDRMNTEAFF
TGTGCCAGCACAGACAGGATGAACACTGAAGCTTTCTTT
>TRBJ2-3|-|-|TRBV5-6
CASSRAGSDTQYF
TGTGCCAGCAGCAGAGCAGGGTCAGATACGCAGTATTTT
>TRBJ2-2|few|TRBD1|TRBV5-8
CASRGQGAIGELFF
TGTGCCAGCAGGGGACAGGGGGCGATCGGGGAGCTGTTTTTT
>TRBJ1-1|-|-|TRBV14
CASSFFRGNTEAFF
TGTGCCAGCAGCTTTTTTCGGGGGAACACTGAAGCTTTCTTT
>TRBJ2-7|-|TRBD1|TRBV2
CASSSLRTGSYEQYF
TGTGCCAGCAGTTCCCTTAGGACAGGGTCCTACGAGCAGTACTTC
>TRBJ2-3|-|TRBD2|TRBV5-1
CASSSGLAGGQSDTQYF
TGCGCCAGCAGCTCCGGACTAGCGGGGGGGCAGTCAGATACGCAGTATTTT
>TRBJ2-7|few|-|TRBV21-1
CASSNGTPAPEGEQYF
TGTGCCAGCAGCAATGGCACGCCAGCTCCTGAGGGCGAGCAGTACTTC
>TRBJ1-1|-|-|TRBV7-9
CASSLGGDIGAFF
TGTGCCAGCAGCCTCGGGGGGGATATAGGAGCTTTCTTT
>TRBJ2-7|-|-|TRBV13
CASSPPGTLALGGSYEQYF
TGTGCCAGCAGCCCCCCTGGGACGCTCGCTCTGGGGGGTTCCTACGAGCAGTACTTC
>TRBJ1-2|-|-|TRBV5-1
CASSLVGTAVNYDYTF
TGCGCCAGCAGCTTGGTCGGAACCGCCGTTAACTATGACTACACCTTC
>TRBJ2-7|-|-|TRBV21-1
CASSKRSIALYEQYF
TGTGCCAGCAGCAAAAGGTCGATAGCCCTTTACGAGCAGTACTTC
>TRBJ2-2|-|-|TRBV14
CASSPAGLNTGELFF
TGTGCCAGCAGTCCGGCGGGTTTGAACACCGGGGAGCTGTTTTTT
>TRBJ2-7|-|TRBD2|TRBV27
CASGLSGPYEQYF
TGTGCCAGCGGACTTAGCGGGCCCTACGAGCAGTACTTC
>TRBJ1-1|-|TRBD1|TRBV19
CASKDRVNTEAFF
TGTGCCAGTAAGGACAGGGTGAACACTGAAGCTTTCTTT
>TRBJ2-7|-|-|TRBV27
CASSGEWRPFVREQYF
TGTGCCAGCAGTGGAGAGTGGCGCCCTTTCGTGCGCGAGCAGTACTTC
>TRBJ1-2|-|-|TRBV14
CASSRGRGSNYGYTF
TGTGCCAGCAGCCGTGGCAGGGGCTCAAACTATGGCTACACCTTC
>TRBJ1-1|medium-sized|TRBD1|TRBV19
CASSRWDRGSRTEAFF
TGTGCCAGTAGTAGGTGGGACAGGGGTTCGAGAACTGAAGCTTTCTTT
>TRBJ2-3|-|-|TRBV25-1
CASSDPRARTDTQYF
TGTGCCAGCAGTGATCCGAGGGCCCGCACAGATACGCAGTATTTT
>TRBJ1-1|-|-|TRBV5-1
CASSSGGPEAFF
TGCGCCAGCAGCTCGGGGGGCCCTGAAGCTTTCTTT
>TRBJ1-3|-|TRBD1|TRBV18
CASSMGQKHSGNTIYF
TGTGCCAGCTCAATGGGACAGAAACACTCTGGAAACACCATATATTTT
>TRBJ1-2|-|TRBD1|TRBV6-5
CASSRTGQGSGYTF
TGTGCCAGCTCCAGGACGGGACAGGGATCTGGCTACACCTTC
>TRBJ1-1|-|TRBD1|TRBV7-9
CSSSFRDGSGGAFF
TGTTCCAGCAGCTTCAGGGACGGTTCAGGGGGAGCTTTCTTT
>TRBJ2-2|-|-|TRBV4-1
CASSQRGGAPGELFF
TGCGCCAGCAGCCAACGCGGGGGCGCCCCCGGGGAGCTGTTTTTT
>TRBJ2-7|-|-|TRBV27
CASSYRVGSFEQYF
TGTGCCAGCAGTTACAGGGTAGGAAGTTTCGAGCAGTACTTC
>TRBJ2-3|once|TRBD1|TRBV5-6
CASSLWGQGVGTDTQYF
TGTGCCAGCAGCTTGTGGGGGCAGGGGGTGGGCACAGATACGCAGTATTTT
>TRBJ1-4|-|TRBD1|TRBV6-1
CASSRDRGGEKLFF
TGTGCCAGCAGCCGGGACAGGGGGGGAGAAAAACTGTTTTTT
>TRBJ2-7|-|-|TRBV7-9
CASSIQGWGYEQYF
TGTGCCAGCAGCATACAGGGTTGGGGCTACGAGCAGTACTTC
>TRBJ1-6|-|TRBD1|TRBV6-5
CASSWDRGGSPLHF
TGTGCCAGCAGTTGGGACAGGGGAGGCTCACCCCTCCACTTT
>TRBJ2-1|-|-|TRBV2
CASRIDLGLYNEQFF
TGTGCCAGCAGGATAGACCTTGGACTCTACAATGAGCAGTTCTTC
>TRBJ1-6|-|TRBD1|TRBV5-1
CASSLVGQGVSYNSPLHF
TGCGCCAGCAGCTTGGTTGGACAGGGTGTATCCTATAATTCACCCCTCCACTTT
>TRBJ1-5|-|-|TRBV6-1
CASSVSPDSSNQPQHF
TGTGCCAGCAGTGTATCTCCAGACTCTAGCAATCAGCCCCAGCATTTT
>TRBJ1-2|-|TRBD1|TRBV4-1
CASSQDPGTAPLYGYTF
TGCGCCAGCAGCCAAGACCCCGGGACAGCCCCCCTCTATGGCTACACCTTC
>TRBJ1-2|-|-|TRBV10-3
CAISEQVEYGYTF
TGTGCCATCAGTGAACAAGTGGAGTATGGCTACACCTTC
>TRBJ1-2|once|-|TRBV5-1
CASSLASEGSGYTF
TGCGCCAGCAGCTTGGCCTCGGAGGGTTCAGGCTACACCTTC
>TRBJ2-1|-|TRBD2|TRBV9
CASSVKAGGRGYNEQFF
TGTGCCAGCAGCGTAAAAGCGGGAGGGCGGGGCTACAATGAGCAGTTCTTC
>TRBJ2-1|-|-|TRBV10-3
CAISDSRGQWFF
TGTGCCATCAGTGATTCGCGGGGGCAATGGTTCTTC
>TRBJ2-1|-|TRBD1|TRBV29-1
CSVGAGQGYNEQFF
TGCAGCGTTGGAGCGGGACAGGGCTACAATGAGCAGTTCTTC
>TRBJ1-1|-|TRBD1|TRBV29-1
CSVDRVGNTEAFF
TGCAGCGTGGACAGGGTGGGAAACACTGAAGCTTTCTTT
>TRBJ2-3|few|TRBD2|TRBV2
CASSRLAGGKDTQYF
TGTGCCAGCAGTCGTCTAGCGGGGGGTAAAGATACGCAGTATTTT
>TRBJ1-5|-|-|TRBV2
CASSDEQAGQPQHF
TGTGCCAGCAGTGATGAGCAGGCGGGTCAGCCCCAGCATTTT
>TRBJ2-3|-|TRBD2|TRBV10-2
CASSDVAGDPAAYF
TGCGCCAGCAGTGATGTAGCGGGAGACCCTGCCGCGTATTTT
>TRBJ1-2|-|-|TRBV5-6
CASTPLQGDYGYTF
TGTGCCAGCACCCCTTTGCAGGGTGACTATGGCTACACCTTC
>TRBJ1-5|-|-|TRBV19
CASSIQQGNQPQHF
TGTGCCAGTAGTATACAACAGGGCAATCAGCCCCAGCATTTT
>TRBJ2-7|-|-|TRBV6-1
CASSEGRVGEQYF
TGTGCCAGCAGTGAAGGCAGGGTTGGGGAGCAGTACTTC
>TRBJ1-1|-|-|TRBV7-9
CSSSLVLAGGGTEAFF
TGTTCCAGCAGCTTAGTATTGGCTGGGGGCGGTACTGAAGCTTTCTTT
>TRBJ1-5|-|-|TRBV19
CASSGWYTRNQPQHF
TGTGCCAGTAGTGGGTGGTATACGAGGAATCAGCCCCAGCATTTT